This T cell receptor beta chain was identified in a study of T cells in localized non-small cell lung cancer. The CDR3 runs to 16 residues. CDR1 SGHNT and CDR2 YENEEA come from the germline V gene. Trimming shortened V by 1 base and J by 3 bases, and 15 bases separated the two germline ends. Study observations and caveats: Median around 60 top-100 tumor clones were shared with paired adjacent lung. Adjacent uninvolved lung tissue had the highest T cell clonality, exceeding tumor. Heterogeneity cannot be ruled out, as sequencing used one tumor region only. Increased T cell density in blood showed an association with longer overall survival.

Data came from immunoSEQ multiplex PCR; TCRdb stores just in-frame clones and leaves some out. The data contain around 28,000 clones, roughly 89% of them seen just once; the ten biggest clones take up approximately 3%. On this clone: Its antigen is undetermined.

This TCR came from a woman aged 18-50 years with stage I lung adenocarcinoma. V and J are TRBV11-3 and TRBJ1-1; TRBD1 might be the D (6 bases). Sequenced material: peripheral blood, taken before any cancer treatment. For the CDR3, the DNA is TGTGCCAGCAGCTTAGTTCGACAGGCCCCCTACACTGAAGCTTTCTTT. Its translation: CASSLVRQAPYTEAFF.